The next 2 T cell receptor beta chains were all read from a single sample in a study of blood T cell repertoires in COVID-19. Using immunoSEQ multiplex PCR, the repertoire was profiled, and TCRdb retains in-frame clones only, with some absent. The table has a few hundred thousand clones, roughly 80% seen once. The source material was peripheral blood. These receptor sequences come from a woman aged 70-85 years with COVID-19, enrolled during active disease.

V usage is TRBV5-1 and J usage is TRBJ2-1; D is unresolved. V was pared by 0 bases and J by 1 base, with 17 bases between. The germline V gene has CDR1 SGHRS and CDR2 YFSETQ. The CDR3 spans 18 residues. CDR3 protein: CASSLARGSVTSYNEQFF. The CDR3 DNA sequence: TGCGCCAGCAGCTTGGCCAGAGGTTCGGTAACTTCCTACAATGAGCAGTTCTTC.

The chain couples TRBV6-5 to TRBJ1-2, with 12 bases identical to TRBD1. The V segment lost 5 bases and the J segment 8 bases; nucleotides outside the gene matches: 3. The CDR3 runs 13 residues. Germline CDR1 reads MNHEY; CDR2 reads SVGAGI. The DNA of the CDR3 is TGTGCCAGCAGTACCGGGACAGGGGGCGGCTACACCTTC. This sequence encodes CASSTGTGGGYTF.